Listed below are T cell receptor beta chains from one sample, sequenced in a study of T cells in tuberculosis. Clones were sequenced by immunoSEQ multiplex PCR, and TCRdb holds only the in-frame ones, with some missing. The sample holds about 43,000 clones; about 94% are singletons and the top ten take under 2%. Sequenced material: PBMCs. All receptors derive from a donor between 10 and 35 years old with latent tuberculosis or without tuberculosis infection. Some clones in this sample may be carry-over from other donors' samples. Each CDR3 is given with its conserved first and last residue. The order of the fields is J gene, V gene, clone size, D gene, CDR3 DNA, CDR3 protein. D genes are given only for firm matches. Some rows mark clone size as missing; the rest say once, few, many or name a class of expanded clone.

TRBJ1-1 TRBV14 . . TGTGCCAGCAGCCGAACAGGGTCGAGTTTAGCTTTCTTT CASSRTGSSLAFF
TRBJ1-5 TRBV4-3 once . TGCGCCAGCAGCCAAGATCACAGGGTTTCGTTTCAGCCCCAGCATTTT CASSQDHRVSFQPQHF
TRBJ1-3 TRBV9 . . TGTGCCAGCAGCCTCACAACTGGAAACACCATATATTTT CASSLTTGNTIYF
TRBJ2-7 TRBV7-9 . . TGTGCCAGCAGCATGGACTATTACGAGCAGTACTTC CASSMDYYEQYF
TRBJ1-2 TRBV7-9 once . TGTGCCAGCAGCTTAGCGCTTTCCGGGACTTTGGATGGCTACACCTTC CASSLALSGTLDGYTF
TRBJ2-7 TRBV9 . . TGTGCCAGCAGCGTACAGGGCGGATACGAGCAGTACTTC CASSVQGGYEQYF
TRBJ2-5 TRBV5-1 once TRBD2 TGCGCCAGCAGCCGTAGACTAGCGGGAGCGGAGACCCAGTACTTC CASSRRLAGAETQYF
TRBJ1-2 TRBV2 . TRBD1 TGTGCCAGTGACCGACAGGGGGCTAACTATGGCTACACCTTC CASDRQGANYGYTF
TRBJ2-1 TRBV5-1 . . TGCGCCAGCAGCTTGGGTGGGGGGGCAACATTTGTAAATGAGCAGTTCTTC CASSLGGGATFVNEQFF
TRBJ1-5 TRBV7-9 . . TGTGCCAGCAGCTTTGACTCTCTAGGCAATCAGCCCCAGCATTTT CASSFDSLGNQPQHF
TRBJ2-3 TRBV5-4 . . TGTGCCAGCAGATACGAAAACGGTGATACGCAGTATTTT CASRYENGDTQYF
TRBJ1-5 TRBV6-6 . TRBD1 TGTGCCATTCGACAGGGGAATCAGCCCCAGCATTTT CAIRQGNQPQHF
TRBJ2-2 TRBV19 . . TGTGCCAGTAGGCAGGGGATCACCGGGGAGCTGTTTTTT CASRQGITGELFF
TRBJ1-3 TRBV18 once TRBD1 TGTGCCAGCTCACCATCGACAGGGCTCGGAAACACCATATATTTT CASSPSTGLGNTIYF
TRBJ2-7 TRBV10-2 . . TGCGCCAGCTTTGCCGGGAGCTTCCCCTACGAGCAGTACTTC CASFAGSFPYEQYF
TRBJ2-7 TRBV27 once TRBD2 TGTGCCAGCAGATCGGGGGGATACGAGCAGTACTTC CASRSGGYEQYF
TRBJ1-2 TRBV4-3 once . TGCGCCAGCAGCCAAATTCCTCAAATCGCTCTAGAAGGCTACACCTTC CASSQIPQIALEGYTF
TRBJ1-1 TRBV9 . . TGTGCCAGCAGCGATATTTCAGGGGTTGGTGAAGCTTTCTTT CASSDISGVGEAFF
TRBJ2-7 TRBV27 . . TGTGCCAGCAGTTTAACCTTCGGGGATTTGGTAAACGAGCAGTACTTC CASSLTFGDLVNEQYF
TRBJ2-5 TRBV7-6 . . TGTGCCAGCAGCTTAGTGGCAGAGACCCAGTACTTC CASSLVAETQYF
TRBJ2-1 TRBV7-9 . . TGTGCCAGCAGCGAGGGGACACTTCTGTACAATGAGCAGTTCTTC CASSEGTLLYNEQFF
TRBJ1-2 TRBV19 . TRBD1 TGTGCCAGTAGTATCGAGGGACAGGGGTACTATGGCTACACCTTC CASSIEGQGYYGYTF